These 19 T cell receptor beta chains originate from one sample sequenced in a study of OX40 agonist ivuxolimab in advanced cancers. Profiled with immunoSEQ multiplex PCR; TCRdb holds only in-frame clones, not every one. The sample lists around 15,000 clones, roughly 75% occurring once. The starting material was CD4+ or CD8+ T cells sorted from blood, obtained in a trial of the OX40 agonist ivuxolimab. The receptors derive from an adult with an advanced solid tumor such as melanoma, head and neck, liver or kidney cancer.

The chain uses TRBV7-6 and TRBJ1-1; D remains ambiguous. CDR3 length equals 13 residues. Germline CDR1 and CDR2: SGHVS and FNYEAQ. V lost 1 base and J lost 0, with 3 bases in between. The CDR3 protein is CASSLDVNTEAFF. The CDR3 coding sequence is TGTGCCAGCAGCTTAGACGTGAACACTGAAGCTTTCTTT.

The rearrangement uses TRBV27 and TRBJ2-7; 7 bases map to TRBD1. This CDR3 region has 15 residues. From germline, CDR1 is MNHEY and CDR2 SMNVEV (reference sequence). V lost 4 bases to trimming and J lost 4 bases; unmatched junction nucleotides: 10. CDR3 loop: CASSYSGTALYEQYF. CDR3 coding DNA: TGTGCCAGCAGTTACTCGGGGACAGCCCTTTACGAGCAGTACTTC.

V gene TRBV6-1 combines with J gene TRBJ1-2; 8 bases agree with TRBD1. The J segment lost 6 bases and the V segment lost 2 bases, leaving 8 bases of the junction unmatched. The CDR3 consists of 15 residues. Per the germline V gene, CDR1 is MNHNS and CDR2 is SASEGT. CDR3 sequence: CASSELPGGGDGYTF. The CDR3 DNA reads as TGTGCCAGCAGTGAACTCCCAGGGGGCGGCGATGGCTACACCTTC.

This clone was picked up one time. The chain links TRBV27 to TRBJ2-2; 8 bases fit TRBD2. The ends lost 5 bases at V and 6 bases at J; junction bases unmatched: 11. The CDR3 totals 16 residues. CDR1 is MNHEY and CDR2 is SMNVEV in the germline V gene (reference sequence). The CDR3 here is CASSPKRELYSGELFF. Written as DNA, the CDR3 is TGTGCCAGCAGTCCAAAGCGGGAGTTGTATTCCGGGGAGCTGTTTTTT.

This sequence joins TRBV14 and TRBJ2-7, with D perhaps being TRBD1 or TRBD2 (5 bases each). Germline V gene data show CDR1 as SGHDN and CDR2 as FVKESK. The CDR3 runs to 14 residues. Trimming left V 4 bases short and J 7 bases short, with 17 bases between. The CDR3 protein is CASSLGTGFGEQYF. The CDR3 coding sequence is TGTGCCAGCAGCCTAGGGACGGGTTTCGGGGAGCAGTACTTC.

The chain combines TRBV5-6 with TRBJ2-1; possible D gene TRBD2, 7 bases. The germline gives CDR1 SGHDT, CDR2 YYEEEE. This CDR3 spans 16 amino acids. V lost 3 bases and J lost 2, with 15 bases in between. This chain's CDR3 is CASSSAAGATYNEQFF. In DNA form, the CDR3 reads TGTGCCAGCAGCTCCGCGGCGGGGGCCACCTACAATGAGCAGTTCTTC.

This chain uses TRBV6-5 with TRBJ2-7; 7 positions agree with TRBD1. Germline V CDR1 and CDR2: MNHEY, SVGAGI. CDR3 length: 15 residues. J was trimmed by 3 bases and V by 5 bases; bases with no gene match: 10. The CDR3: CASSVEGQVYYEQYF. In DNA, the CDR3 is TGTGCCAGCAGTGTAGAAGGACAGGTATACTACGAGCAGTACTTC.

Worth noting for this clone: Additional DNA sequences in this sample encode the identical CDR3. The CDR3, as DNA: TGTGCCAGCACCCCCGGGTTGGAGGAGACCCAGTACTTC. It specifies CASTPGLEETQYF. The chain uses TRBV7-9 and TRBJ2-5; D is ambiguous. With 7 bases removed from V and 5 bases from J, the gap between germline ends came to 14 bases. The CDR3 extends over 13 amino acids. Germline loops: CDR1 SEHNR, CDR2 FQNEAQ (reference sequence).

The DNA for the CDR3 is TGTGCCAGCAGCTTCGAAGAGGCGGGAGGTTACGAGCAGTACTTC. It codes for CASSFEEAGGYEQYF. The V call is TRBV7-2, the J call TRBJ2-7; 8 bases are shared with TRBD2. From germline, CDR1 is SGHTA and CDR2 FQGNSA. Trimming cost V 3 bases and J 4 bases; bases outside gene matches: 8. The CDR3 is 15 residues long.

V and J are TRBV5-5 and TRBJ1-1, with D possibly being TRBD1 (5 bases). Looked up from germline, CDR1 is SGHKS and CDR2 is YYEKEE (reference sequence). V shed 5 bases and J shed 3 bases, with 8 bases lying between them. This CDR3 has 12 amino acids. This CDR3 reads CASSLGDTEAFF. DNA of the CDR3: TGTGCCAGCAGTTTAGGGGACACTGAAGCTTTCTTT.

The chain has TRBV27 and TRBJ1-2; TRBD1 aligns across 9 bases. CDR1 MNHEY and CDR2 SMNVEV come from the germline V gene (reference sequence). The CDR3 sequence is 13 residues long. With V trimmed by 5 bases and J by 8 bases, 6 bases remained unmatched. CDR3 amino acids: CASSLGTGRGYTF. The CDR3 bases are TGTGCCAGCAGTCTCGGGACAGGGAGGGGCTACACCTTC.

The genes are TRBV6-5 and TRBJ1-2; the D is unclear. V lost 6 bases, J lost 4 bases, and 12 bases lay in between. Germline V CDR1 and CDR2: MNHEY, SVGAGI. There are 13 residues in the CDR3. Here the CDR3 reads CASRGAGIYGYTF. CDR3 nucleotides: TGTGCCAGCAGGGGTGCGGGGATCTATGGCTACACCTTC.

DNA of the CDR3: TGTGCCAGCAGTTCAGGGGGGGCTGGCACTGAAGCTTTCTTT. It codes for CASSSGGAGTEAFF. The chain is built from TRBV27 and TRBJ1-1, with 7 nucleotides matching TRBD1. CDR1 and CDR2 from the germline V gene are MNHEY and SMNVEV (reference sequence). This CDR3 is built from 14 residues. Unmatched junction bases numbered 6, after V lost 4 bases and J lost 4 bases.

This chain's CDR3 is CAWSVGFWDEQYF. CDR3 coding DNA: TGTGCCTGGAGTGTGGGATTCTGGGACGAGCAGTACTTC. The chain combines TRBV30 with TRBJ2-7; D uncertain. The V end lost 0 bases, the J end lost 5 bases, and 11 bases lay between the germline ends. The length of the CDR3 is 13 residues. In germline, CDR1 is GTSNPN, CDR2 SVGIG (reference sequence).

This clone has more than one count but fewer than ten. In nucleotides, the CDR3 is TGTGCCAGCAGAGAGGATTCGGCTTTCTTT. Translation gives CASREDSAFF. The rearrangement uses TRBV2 and TRBJ1-1, with D unclear. This CDR3 is 10 amino acids long. With 6 bases removed from V and 11 bases from J, the gap between germline ends came to 10 bases. Germline lookup yields CDR1 SNHLY and CDR2 FYNNEI.

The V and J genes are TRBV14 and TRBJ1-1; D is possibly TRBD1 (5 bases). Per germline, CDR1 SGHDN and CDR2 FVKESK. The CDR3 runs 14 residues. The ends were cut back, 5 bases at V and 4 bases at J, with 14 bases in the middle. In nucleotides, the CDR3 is TGTGCCAGCAGCTCTGGGGGTCTGATCACTGAAGCTTTCTTT. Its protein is CASSSGGLITEAFF.

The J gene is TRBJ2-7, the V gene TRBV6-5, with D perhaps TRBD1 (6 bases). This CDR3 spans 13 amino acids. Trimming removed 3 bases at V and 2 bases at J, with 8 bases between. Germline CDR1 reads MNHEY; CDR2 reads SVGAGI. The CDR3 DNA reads TGTGCCAGCAGTTATGCAGGGGCCTACGAGCAGTACTTC. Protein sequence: CASSYAGAYEQYF.

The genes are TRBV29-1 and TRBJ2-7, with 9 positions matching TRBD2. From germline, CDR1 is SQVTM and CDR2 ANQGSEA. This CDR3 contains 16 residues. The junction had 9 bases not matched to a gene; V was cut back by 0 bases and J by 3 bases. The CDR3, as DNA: TGCAGCGTTGAAGATTTGGGTGAAGCGGGAGGCTACGAGCAGTACTTC. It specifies CSVEDLGEAGGYEQYF.

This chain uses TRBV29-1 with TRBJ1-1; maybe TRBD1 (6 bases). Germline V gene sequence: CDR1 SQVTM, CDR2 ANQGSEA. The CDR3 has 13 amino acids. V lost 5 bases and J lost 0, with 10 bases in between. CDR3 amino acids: CSVFRGLNTEAFF. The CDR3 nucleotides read TGCAGCGTTTTCAGGGGCTTGAACACTGAAGCTTTCTTT.